The 20 T cell receptor beta chains in this list originate from one sample, sequenced in a study of post-analysis software for immune sequencing data. Study-wide results and caveats: Five TRBV segments occurring more often in patients than controls included TRBV5-6, TRBV5-1 and TRBV20-1.

Unique molecular identifiers tagged the TCR beta cDNA libraries. TCRdb re-called the PCR reads with MiXCR, one entry per CDR3 protein. The table lists roughly 800,000 distinct CDR3 sequences, under 60% of them singletons. These receptors have no known antigen. What was sequenced was blood. The source of these receptors is a girl aged 10 to 17 with multiple sclerosis.

This clonotype appeared a few times. The rearrangement uses TRBV15 and TRBJ2-7; maybe TRBD2 (5 bases). Germline CDR1 LNHNV, CDR2 YYDKDF (reference sequence). The CDR3 is 14 amino acids. Trimming removed 0 bases from V and 1 base from J, with 7 bases in between. The CDR3 protein is CATSREPGSYEQYF. Here the CDR3 DNA reads TGTGCCACCAGCAGAGAACCGGGATCCTACGAGCAGTACTTC. Full variable domain (rest looked up from reference TRBV15 and TRBJ2-7): DAMVIQNPRYQVTQFGKPVTLSCSQTLNHNVMYWYQQKSSQAPKLLFHYYDKDFNNEADTPDNFQSRRPNTSFCFLDIRSPGLGDTAMYLCATSREPGSYEQYFGPGTRLTVT.

On this clonotype itself: One end of the junction does not line up with germline, which may come from a read error. The rearrangement uses TRBV9 and TRBJ1-4; TRBD1 matches 9 bases. Germline values: CDR1 SGDLS, CDR2 YYNGEE. The CDR3 runs to 15 residues. CDR3 bases: TGTGCCGGCAGCGTAGGAGGGACAGGGAGAGAAAAACTGTTTTTT. Residues: CAGSVGGTGREKLFF.

V and J are TRBV9 and TRBJ2-5; tentatively, D is TRBD1 (6 bases). The J call could be wrong; TRBJ2-4 is a better fit for the DNA end. The CDR3 sequence is 15 residues long. In germline, CDR1 is SGDLS, CDR2 YYNGEE. The CDR3 reads CASSVGGGTKNIQYF. CDR3 in DNA: TGTGCCAGCAGCGTAGGTGGGGGCACCAAAAACATTCAGTACTTC.

The chain couples TRBV7-2 to TRBJ2-1, with 7 bases that match TRBD2. Looked up from germline, CDR1 is SGHTA and CDR2 is FQGNSA. The CDR3 runs 15 residues. V lost 1 base and J lost 6; bases outside the gene matches: 6. The CDR3 sequence is CASSLGTGGSNEQFF. In DNA, the CDR3 is TGTGCCAGCAGCTTAGGAACGGGAGGAAGCAATGAGCAGTTCTTC.

This clonotype was observed a few times. The chain employs TRBV29-1 and TRBJ1-2, with D possibly matching TRBD1 (6 bases). The CDR3 covers 16 residues. Deletions cut 6 bases from V and 0 bases from J, with 20 bases between. Germline V gene lookup returns CDR1 SQVTM and CDR2 ANQGSEA. CDR3 DNA: TGCAGCGTCATGACAGGAACCACATTAGCTAACTATGGCTACACCTTC. Residues: CSVMTGTTLANYGYTF.

The table lists this clonotype with a few counts. The gene calls are TRBV6-2 or TRBV6-3 and TRBJ2-7; 15 bases are shared with TRBD2. The CDR3 runs to 16 residues. With 5 bases clipped from V and 3 bases from J, the junction kept 5 bases outside the gene matches. The germline gives CDR1 MNHEY, CDR2 SVGEGT. CDR3 sequence: CASSHGTSGRYYEQYF. The CDR3 DNA reads TGTGCCAGCAGTCATGGGACTAGCGGGAGGTACTACGAGCAGTACTTC.

The rearrangement uses TRBV5-1 and TRBJ1-2; D gene ambiguous. The germline CDR1 and CDR2 sequences are SGHRS and YFSETQ. The CDR3 sequence is 16 residues long. Trimming left V 0 bases short and J 0 bases short, with 12 bases between. This CDR3 is CASSLGFVSPNYGYTF. The DNA for the CDR3 is TGCGCCAGCAGCTTGGGCTTTGTCAGCCCTAACTATGGCTACACCTTC.

This clonotype appeared a few times. The rearrangement links TRBV24-1 to TRBJ2-1; D ambiguous. The CDR3 totals 12 residues. With 6 bases removed from V and 3 bases from J, the gap between germline ends came to 5 bases. CDR1 KGHDR and CDR2 SFDVKD come from the germline V gene. Written as DNA, the CDR3 is TGTGCCACCAGTTTTGGCTACAATGAGCAGTTCTTC. Protein sequence: CATSFGYNEQFF.

V gene TRBV20-1 combines with J gene TRBJ2-2; D not resolved. From germline, CDR1 is DFQATT and CDR2 SNEGSKA (reference sequence). The CDR3 is 12 residues long. The ends were cut back, 6 bases at V and 5 bases at J, with 10 bases in the middle. CDR3 region: CSAIESTGELFF. The CDR3 nucleotides are TGCAGTGCGATTGAATCGACCGGGGAGCTGTTTTTT.

The chain joins TRBV12-3 or TRBV12-4 to TRBJ1-5, with 9 bases matching TRBD1. The CDR3 runs to 15 residues. V lost 7 bases, J lost 6 bases, and 10 bases stayed unmatched. In nucleotides, the CDR3 is TGTGCCAGCACTGTTTGGGGACAGGGCGGTCAGCCCCAGCATTTT. Protein product: CASTVWGQGGQPQHF.

This clonotype was detected a few times. The V gene is TRBV27, the J gene TRBJ2-5, with 10 positions matching TRBD1. The CDR3 is 14 residues long. Trimming took 3 bases from V and 7 from J; bases not matched to a gene: 5. Germline V lookup: CDR1 MNHEY, CDR2 SMNVEV (reference sequence). The CDR3: CASSLPGTGATQYF. The CDR3 DNA follows: TGTGCCAGCAGTTTGCCCGGGACAGGGGCGACCCAGTACTTC.

This sequence joins TRBV27 and TRBJ2-3, with unresolved D. Looked up from germline, CDR1 is MNHEY and CDR2 is SMNVEV (reference sequence). The ends were cut back, 5 bases at V and 2 bases at J, with 11 bases in the middle. CDR3 length: 14 residues. The CDR3 reads CASSAGPSTDTQYF. As DNA, the CDR3 is TGTGCCAGCAGTGCTGGGCCATCCACAGATACGCAGTATTTT.

This rearrangement joins TRBV3-1 to TRBJ1-2; D perhaps matches TRBD1 (5 bases). With 1 base removed from V and 7 bases from J, the gap between germline ends came to 16 bases. The CDR3 is 15 amino acids. CDR1 and CDR2 from the germline V gene are LGHDT and YNNKEL (reference sequence). The CDR3 DNA follows: TGTGCCAGCAGCCAAGGGGGGGACTTAGCTACTGGCTACACCTTC. Amino acids: CASSQGGDLATGYTF.

This clonotype was found once. This rearrangement joins TRBV6-6 to TRBJ2-7, with TRBD1 matching 7 bases. Per the germline V gene, CDR1 is MNHNY and CDR2 is SVGAGI (reference sequence). J was trimmed by 5 bases and V by 5 bases; bases with no gene match: 9. CDR3 length: 14 residues. CDR3 DNA sequence: TGTGCCAGCAGTACGCGACAGGGTAGGAACGAGCAGTACTTC. Its protein is CASSTRQGRNEQYF.

This clonotype was recorded a few times. The chain recombines TRBV9 with TRBJ2-1; D is possibly TRBD2 (5 bases). The CDR3 consists of 14 residues. Trimming pared 2 bases from V and 8 bases from J, leaving 14 bases between. Germline lookup yields CDR1 SGDLS and CDR2 YYNGEE. The CDR3 loop is CASSVSEEAYEQFF. CDR3 DNA sequence: TGTGCCAGCAGCGTCAGTGAGGAGGCATATGAGCAGTTCTTC.

The rearrangement uses TRBV5-1 and TRBJ2-1; D not certain. The V end lost 0 bases, the J end lost 6 bases, and 7 bases lay between the germline ends. CDR1 and CDR2 from the germline V gene are SGHRS and YFSETQ. The CDR3 totals 13 residues. DNA for the CDR3: TGCGCCAGCAGCTTGGATGTCGTCAATGAGCAGTTCTTC. It translates to CASSLDVVNEQFF.

This clonotype was seen a few times. The CDR3 nucleotides are TGTGCCAGCAGCTTATGGATGGGGGTCAGGGAAGACGAGCAGTACTTC. This encodes CASSLWMGVREDEQYF. The rearrangement links TRBV11-2 to TRBJ2-7; D could derive from TRBD1 or TRBD2 (5 bases each). Per the germline V gene, CDR1 is SGHAT and CDR2 is FQNNGV. The CDR3 is 16 amino acids. Trimming stripped 2 bases from V and 5 bases from J, with 19 bases between.

The chain couples TRBV30 to TRBJ2-7; 11 bases fit TRBD2. The CDR3 runs to 14 residues. V shed 2 bases, J shed 7 bases, and the junction held 7 bases outside the gene matches. The germline V gene has CDR1 GTSNPN and CDR2 SVGIG (reference sequence). CDR3 nucleotides: TGTGCCTGGAGTCGATTAGCGGGAGGGCGGGAGCAGTACTTC. It codes for CAWSRLAGGREQYF.

The chain couples TRBV9 to TRBJ1-1; TRBD1 matches at 7 bases. V lost 3 bases to trimming and J lost 2 bases; unmatched junction nucleotides: 10. Germline V CDR1 and CDR2: SGDLS, YYNGEE. The CDR3 spans 16 residues. CDR3 DNA: TGTGCCAGCAGCGCCTTGACAGGGTCTGGCAACACTGAAGCTTTCTTT. Its protein product is CASSALTGSGNTEAFF.

This chain uses TRBV7-6 with TRBJ1-4; 8 nucleotides agree with TRBD1. The CDR3 is 15 amino acids. Germline V gene data show CDR1 as SGHVS and CDR2 as FNYEAQ. With 5 bases clipped from V and 8 bases from J, the junction kept 10 bases outside the gene matches. CDR3 residues: CASSLTTGVKEKLFF. The CDR3 coding sequence is TGTGCCAGCAGCCTTACGACAGGGGTGAAGGAAAAACTGTTTTTT.